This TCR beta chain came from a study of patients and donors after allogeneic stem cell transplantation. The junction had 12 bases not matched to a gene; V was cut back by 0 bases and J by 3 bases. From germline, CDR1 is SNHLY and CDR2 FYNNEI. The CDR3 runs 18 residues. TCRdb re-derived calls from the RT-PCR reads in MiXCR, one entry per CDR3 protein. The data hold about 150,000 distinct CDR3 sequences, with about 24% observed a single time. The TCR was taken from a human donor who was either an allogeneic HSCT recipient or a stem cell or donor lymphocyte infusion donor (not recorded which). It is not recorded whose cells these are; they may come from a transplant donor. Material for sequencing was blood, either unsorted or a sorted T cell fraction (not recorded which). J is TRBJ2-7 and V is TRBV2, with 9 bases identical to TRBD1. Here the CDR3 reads CASSEALVLGQGFYEQYF. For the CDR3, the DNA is TGTGCCAGCAGTGAAGCGCTGGTCTTGGGACAGGGATTCTACGAGCAGTACTTC.